What follows describes a single T cell receptor beta chain. The data were produced by immunoSEQ multiplex PCR, yet TCRdb's version contains in-frame clones alone and is incomplete. Here the sample spans about 27,000 clones, 90% to 95% being singletons. The source of the sample is a study of graft-versus-host responses after intestinal transplantation. The wider study: Multivisceral, liver-intestinal, or isolated intestinal grafts went to recipients.

The CDR3 length is 14 residues. Trimming left V 0 bases short and J 6 bases short, with 11 bases between. In germline, CDR1 is SGDLS, CDR2 YYNGEE. This TCR was sampled from a human patient who received an intestinal transplant, so some T cells may come from the graft donor. The genes are TRBV9 and TRBJ2-3, with D maybe TRBD2 (5 bases). The input for sequencing was PBMCs, taken 18 days after transplant. CDR3 nucleotides: TGTGCCAGCAGCGTAGAACTAGTCGCGGATACGCAGTATTTT. It yields the protein CASSVELVADTQYF.